The 31 T cell receptor beta chains in this list originate from one sample, sequenced in a study of blood T cell repertoires in COVID-19 (TCRdb year 2020). The library was produced with the immunoSEQ multiplex PCR assay. Sourced from immuneACCESS, this table was stored by TCRdb with only in-frame sequences that have V and J called. A share of the clones is absent; for the studies checked, an unresolved V gene accounts for under half, and the remainder has no known explanation. In this sample the table shows 160,000 or so clones, 85% to 90% of which occur a single time. Roughly 15% of the sample is held by the ten biggest clonotypes. Sequences were obtained from peripheral blood. These receptor sequences come from a woman aged 40 to 49 with acute or convalescent COVID-19.

This clone is a singleton in its sample. A read error may account for a junction end that differs from germline. The chain couples TRBV7-7 to TRBJ2-5; D is uncertain. In germline, CDR1 is SSHAT, CDR2 FNYEAQ (reference sequence). The CDR3 sequence is 15 residues long. The DNA of the CDR3 is TGTGCTAGCAGCCTCAGTGACGGGTACGAAGAGACCCAGTACTTC. Translating it yields CASSLSDGYEETQYF.

This clone was counted once. CDR3 region: CASSVVRGTSGGRAKNIQYF. CDR3 DNA: TGCGCCAGCAGTGTAGTACGGGGGACTAGCGGGGGCAGGGCCAAAAACATTCAGTACTTC. The chain joins TRBV10-2 to TRBJ2-4; 14 nucleotides agree with TRBD2. V shed 4 bases and J 1 base; nucleotides not matched to a gene: 12. Germline loops: CDR1 WSHSY, CDR2 SAAADI. CDR3 length equals 20 residues.

The chain couples TRBV7-7 to TRBJ2-1; TRBD2 aligns across 8 bases. With 1 base clipped from V and 8 bases from J, the junction kept 13 bases outside the gene matches. The CDR3 is made up of 17 amino acids. Germline V lookup: CDR1 SSHAT, CDR2 FNYEAQ (reference sequence). CDR3 sequence: CASSLGYPGLGFHEQFF. CDR3 coding DNA: TGTGCCAGCAGCTTAGGCTACCCGGGACTAGGATTCCATGAGCAGTTCTTC.

The CDR3 here is CASRRIRDTGELFF. DNA for the CDR3: TGTGCCAGCAGGCGGATCAGGGACACCGGGGAGCTGTTTTTT. This sequence joins TRBV6-5 and TRBJ2-2, with D perhaps matching TRBD1 (5 bases). Trimming took off 6 bases at V and 3 bases at J, with 11 bases between the two ends. This CDR3 is built from 14 residues. Germline V CDR1 and CDR2: MNHEY, SVGAGI.

This clone was seen a single time. The chain employs TRBV7-3 and TRBJ2-1; the D is unclear. CDR3 length: 12 amino acids. V was cut by 1 base and J by 6 bases, with 4 bases left in between. The germline CDR1 and CDR2 sequences are SGHTA and FQGTGA. The CDR3 nucleotides are TGTGCCAGCAGCTTAAGCGTCAATGAGCAGTTCTTC. This gives the protein CASSLSVNEQFF.

The chain carries TRBV7-3 and TRBJ2-2, with D possibly matching TRBD2 (5 bases). The ends were cut back, 2 bases at V and 7 bases at J, with 14 bases in the middle. From germline, CDR1 is SGHTA and CDR2 FQGTGA. The CDR3 covers 15 residues. The CDR3 is CASSLGGVEGGELFF. CDR3 DNA: TGTGCCAGCAGCTTAGGCGGAGTCGAGGGCGGGGAGCTGTTTTTT.

The chain uses TRBV6-4 and TRBJ2-3; TRBD1 matches at 8 bases. The CDR3 contains 15 residues. Looked up from germline, CDR1 is MRHNA and CDR2 is SNTAGT. The J segment lost 0 bases and the V segment lost 8 bases, leaving 7 bases of the junction unmatched. CDR3 region: CASRPGQVSTDTQYF. The CDR3 bases are TGTGCCAGCCGACCGGGACAGGTAAGCACAGATACGCAGTATTTT.

The chain joins TRBV2 to TRBJ1-2; 9 bases match TRBD1. The CDR3 consists of 17 residues. Trimming cost V 0 bases and J 4 bases; bases outside gene matches: 9. Germline V gene lookup returns CDR1 SNHLY and CDR2 FYNNEI. The CDR3 is CASSEAGTGSVIYGYTF. The CDR3 nucleotides are TGTGCCAGCAGTGAAGCTGGGACAGGGTCGGTAATCTATGGCTACACCTTC.

The chain has TRBV6-1 and TRBJ2-3; TRBD1 might be the D (5 bases). V lost 2 bases to trimming and J lost 1 base, with 13 bases between them. This CDR3 contains 16 residues. Germline lookup yields CDR1 MNHNS and CDR2 SASEGT. The CDR3: CASSEILGHRTDTQYF. CDR3 DNA sequence: TGTGCCAGCAGTGAAATCTTAGGACACCGCACAGATACGCAGTATTTT.

The genes are TRBV5-6 and TRBJ1-2; D unclear. Per germline, CDR1 SGHDT and CDR2 YYEEEE. This CDR3 region has 15 residues. Deletions cut 1 base from V and 4 bases from J, with 14 bases between. The CDR3 reads CASSLSGFSSYGYTF. The CDR3 region has the DNA TGTGCCAGCAGCTTGTCCGGGTTTAGTTCCTATGGCTACACCTTC.

V usage is TRBV6-5 and J usage is TRBJ2-4; no clear D. The length of the CDR3 is 10 residues. Trimming took 5 bases from V and 6 from J, leaving 2 bases between them. Germline CDR1 MNHEY, CDR2 SVGAGI. The CDR3 reads CASSLNIQYF. The CDR3 region has the DNA TGTGCCAGCAGTCTAAACATTCAGTACTTC.

CDR3: CASQAEDTQYF. The CDR3 bases are TGTGCCTCCCAAGCGGAGGATACGCAGTATTTT. This rearrangement joins TRBV28 to TRBJ2-3, with D tentatively TRBD2 (5 bases). CDR1 and CDR2 from the germline V gene are MDHEN and SYDVKM. The CDR3 spans 11 residues. V lost 11 bases and J lost 6, with 12 bases in between.

This chain uses TRBV2 with TRBJ1-6; TRBD1 might be the D (6 bases). Per germline, CDR1 SNHLY and CDR2 FYNNEI. CDR3 length: 13 residues. V was pared by 6 bases and J by 6 bases, with 9 bases between. CDR3 in amino acids: CASRTGLNSPLHF. The CDR3 DNA sequence: TGTGCCAGCAGGACAGGACTTAATTCACCCCTCCACTTT.

The V call is TRBV14, the J call TRBJ2-7; D is unclear. This CDR3 has 12 amino acids. Trimming removed 2 bases from V and 4 bases from J, with 6 bases in between. Germline V gene sequence: CDR1 SGHDN, CDR2 FVKESK. This CDR3 reads CASSQRRYEQYF. CDR3 coding DNA: TGTGCCAGCAGCCAAAGGAGATACGAGCAGTACTTC. Full variable domain (missing parts from reference TRBV14 and TRBJ2-7): EAGVTQFPSHSVIEKGQTVTLRCDPISGHDNLYWYRRVMGKEIKFLLHFVKESKQDESGMPNNRFLAERTGGTYSTLKVQPAELEDSGVYFCASSQRRYEQYFGPGTRLTVT.

The chain links TRBV29-1 to TRBJ2-5; D not resolved. V shed 8 bases and J shed 2 bases, with 15 bases lying between them. The germline CDR1 and CDR2 sequences are SQVTM and ANQGSEA. This CDR3 has 13 amino acids. CDR3 amino acids: CSCDFWPQETQYF. The DNA of the CDR3 is TGCAGCTGTGATTTTTGGCCGCAAGAGACCCAGTACTTC.

The chain links TRBV2 to TRBJ2-2, with 9 bases aligning to TRBD2. Losses at the gene ends were 6 bases for V and 5 bases for J; bases not matched to a gene: 10. The CDR3 contains 16 residues. Germline V gene sequence: CDR1 SNHLY, CDR2 FYNNEI. The CDR3 DNA follows: TGTGCCAGCAGGGACGTTAATAGCGGGAGTACCGGGGAGCTGTTTTTT. Encoded protein: CASRDVNSGSTGELFF. Filled out from reference TRBV2 and TRBJ2-2, the complete variable domain reads EPEVTQTPSHQVTQMGQEVILRCVPISNHLYFYWYRQILGQKVEFLVSFYNNEISEKSEIFDDQFSVERPDGSNFTLKIRSTKLEDSAMYFCASRDVNSGSTGELFFGEGSRLTVL.

This chain uses TRBV7-3 with TRBJ2-1; 16 bases match TRBD2. The CDR3 has 17 amino acids. Germline V CDR1 and CDR2: SGHTA, FQGTGA. Unmatched junction bases numbered 6, after V lost 2 bases and J lost 8 bases. The CDR3 loop is CASSLLGLAGGPDEQFF. CDR3 sequence (DNA): TGTGCCAGCAGCTTACTGGGACTAGCGGGAGGGCCGGATGAGCAGTTCTTC.

This chain connects TRBV5-6 to TRBJ2-7; D may be TRBD1 (5 bases). CDR1 and CDR2 from the germline V gene are SGHDT and YYEEEE. CDR3 length: 14 amino acids. Trimming took 0 bases from V and 5 from J, leaving 12 bases between them. CDR3 residues: CASSLGRGVDEQYF. CDR3 sequence (DNA): TGTGCCAGCAGCTTGGGAAGGGGCGTCGACGAGCAGTACTTC.

Here the CDR3 DNA reads TGTGCCTGTCAGCCGGGACAGGGCCCTAATGAGCAGTTCTTC. Translated: CACQPGQGPNEQFF. The rearrangement links TRBV30 to TRBJ2-1; 9 bases align to TRBD1. The CDR3 sequence is 14 residues long. The trim removed 6 bases at V and 7 bases at J, leaving 10 bases unmatched. The germline CDR1 and CDR2 sequences are GTSNPN and SVGIG (reference sequence).

This clone was observed a handful of times. Additional DNA sequences in this sample encode the identical CDR3. The genes are TRBV6-5 and TRBJ2-5; 7 bases are a match to TRBD1. The CDR3 length is 14 residues. Germline V gene sequence: CDR1 MNHEY, CDR2 SVGAGI. The trim removed 6 bases at V and 3 bases at J, leaving 7 bases unmatched. The CDR3 loop is CASSYGTAEETQYF. The CDR3 DNA reads as TGTGCCAGCAGCTACGGGACAGCCGAAGAGACCCAGTACTTC.

A remark on this clone: The same CDR3 can be traced to other DNA sequences in this sample. V gene TRBV5-1 combines with J gene TRBJ1-5; 7 nucleotides line up with TRBD1. The CDR3 extends over 14 amino acids. Germline CDR1 reads SGHRS; CDR2 reads YFSETQ. V shed 1 base and J 5 bases; nucleotides not matched to a gene: 3. The CDR3 DNA sequence: TGCGCCAGCAGCTTGAGGCAGGGGGATCAGCCCCAGCATTTT. Its translation: CASSLRQGDQPQHF.

V usage is TRBV25-1 and J usage is TRBJ2-1, with TRBD1 matching over 7 bases. In germline, CDR1 is MGHDK, CDR2 SYGVNS. V shed 6 bases, J shed 10 bases, and the junction held 18 bases outside the gene matches. The CDR3 is 16 residues long. The CDR3: CASSPLGQAPGKEQFF. The CDR3 region has the DNA TGTGCCAGCAGCCCACTCGGACAGGCCCCGGGTAAGGAGCAGTTCTTC.

This chain connects TRBV5-1 to TRBJ2-2, with D possibly TRBD1 on 6 matching bases. This CDR3 has 14 amino acids. V gave up 0 bases and J gave up 3 bases, with 6 bases separating them. CDR1 and CDR2 (germline): SGHRS, YFSETQ. The DNA for the CDR3 is TGCGCCAGCAGCTTGGACAGGGACACCGGGGAGCTGTTTTTT. Its translation: CASSLDRDTGELFF.

The chain couples TRBV2 to TRBJ2-7, with D maybe TRBD1 (5 bases). The V gene lost 7 bases and the J gene lost 4 bases, with 11 bases spanning the gap. Germline V gene lookup returns CDR1 SNHLY and CDR2 FYNNEI. The CDR3 sequence is 12 residues long. CDR3: CASTLTEYEQYF. The CDR3 DNA sequence: TGTGCCAGCACTCTGACAGAATACGAGCAGTACTTC.

This chain uses TRBV6-5 with TRBJ1-1; D might be TRBD1 (6 bases). Germline values: CDR1 MNHEY, CDR2 SVGAGI. With 5 bases removed from V and 6 bases from J, the gap between germline ends came to 13 bases. The CDR3 runs to 13 residues. The CDR3 sequence: CASSLRTGSEAFF. DNA of the CDR3: TGTGCCAGCAGTCTCCGAACAGGGTCTGAAGCTTTCTTT.

A note on this clone: Additional DNA sequences in this sample encode the identical CDR3. The chain joins TRBV6-5 to TRBJ1-2; 11 bases align to TRBD1. From germline, CDR1 is MNHEY and CDR2 SVGAGI. This CDR3 is built from 14 residues. V lost 2 bases and J lost 7; bases outside the gene matches: 3. The CDR3 region has the DNA TGTGCCAGCAGTTACGGACAGGGGGCGGGTGGCTACACCTTC. Its protein product is CASSYGQGAGGYTF.

This chain links TRBV11-1 with TRBJ2-1; TRBD2 might be the D (6 bases). The V end lost 3 bases, the J end lost 9 bases, and 6 bases lay between the germline ends. This CDR3 has 11 residues. CDR1 is SGHAT, CDR2 FQDESV, per germline (reference sequence). The DNA for the CDR3 is TGTGCCAGCAGCTTCGGGGGTGAGCAGTTCTTC. This gives the protein CASSFGGEQFF. The full variable domain, its missing parts supplied by reference TRBV11-1 and TRBJ2-1, is EAEVAQSPRYKITEKSQAVAFWCDPISGHATLYWYRQILGQGPELLVQFQDESVVDDSQLPKDRFSAERLKGVDSTLKIQPAELGDSAMYLCASSFGGEQFFGPGTRLTVL.

The V gene is TRBV4-1, the J gene TRBJ2-7; possible D gene TRBD1, 5 bases. The CDR3 spans 14 residues. Germline assignment: CDR1 MGHRA and CDR2 YSYEKL. The germline V and J ends were trimmed by 0 bases and 3 bases, with 9 bases remaining between them. The CDR3 region is CASSQEEGVYEQYF. The CDR3 DNA sequence: TGCGCCAGCAGCCAAGAAGAAGGGGTCTACGAGCAGTACTTC.

The gene calls are TRBV5-1 and TRBJ2-1; D gene ambiguous. The V and J ends lost 0 bases and 7 bases respectively, with 11 bases between them. The germline gives CDR1 SGHRS, CDR2 YFSETQ. This CDR3 spans 14 amino acids. The CDR3 region is CASSLVPGWNEQFF. CDR3 DNA sequence: TGCGCCAGCAGCTTGGTTCCGGGTTGGAATGAGCAGTTCTTC.

The V gene is TRBV3-1 (or the pseudogene TRBV3-2), the J gene TRBJ2-7; possibly TRBD2 for D (5 bases). CDR1 and CDR2 from the germline V gene are LGHDT and YNNKEL (reference sequence). V was clipped by 4 bases and J by 6 bases, with 16 bases between them. The CDR3 contains 14 residues. In nucleotides, the CDR3 is TGTGCCAGCAGCCCCCCGGGAATGGCGGGCGAGCAGTACTTC. Amino acids: CASSPPGMAGEQYF.

This clone was recorded once. The chain links TRBV19 to TRBJ1-6; D is possibly TRBD1 (6 bases). The CDR3 length is 16 residues. V was shortened by 6 bases and J by 0 bases, with 12 bases between the two germline ends. Looked up from germline, CDR1 is LNHDA and CDR2 is SQIVND (reference sequence). CDR3 DNA: TGTGCCAGTAGACCGGACAGCCGCTCCTATAATTCACCCCTCCACTTT. This translates into CASRPDSRSYNSPLHF. Drawing the rest from reference TRBV19 and TRBJ1-6, the complete variable domain is DGGITQSPKYLFRKEGQNVTLSCEQNLNHDAMYWYRQDPGQGLRLIYYSQIVNDFQKGDIAEGYSVSREKKESFPLTVTSAQKNPTAFYLCASRPDSRSYNSPLHFGNGTRLTVT.